This TCR beta chain was identified in a study of cytomegalovirus exposure and HLA in healthy donors. Details on this clone: The antigen is not known.

The PCR contained 60 Vbeta and 13 Jbeta primers. The method was immunoSEQ multiplex PCR; TCRdb's version includes in-frame clones alone and lacks a portion of them. The profile shows approximately 160,000 clones, about three quarters of them singletons. The V and J ends lost 5 bases and 0 bases respectively, with 11 bases between them. The germline gives CDR1 SEHNR, CDR2 FQNEAQ (reference sequence). The CDR3 is 15 residues long. Study conclusions and caveats: A later analysis found most CMV-associated TCR beta chains apparently HLA-restricted.

This rearrangement joins TRBV7-9 to TRBJ2-1; the D gene is possibly TRBD2 (6 bases). The receptor was isolated from a woman aged 25 to 39 in good health and CMV-seropositive. What was sequenced was PBMCs. Here the CDR3 DNA reads TGTGCCAGCAGCGAAGGAGGGCTCTCCTACAATGAGCAGTTCTTC. It is translated as CASSEGGLSYNEQFF.